What follows is one T cell receptor beta chain and its context. The data originate from a study of cytomegalovirus exposure and HLA in healthy donors. The CDR3 is made up of 16 amino acids. In germline, CDR1 is LGHNA, CDR2 YSLEER. With 0 bases removed from V and 4 bases from J, the gap between germline ends came to 13 bases. With 60 Vbeta and 13 Jbeta primers, the PCR was carried out. Assay: immunoSEQ multiplex PCR; the TCRdb copy retains only in-frame clones and omits some. The sample has about 160,000 clones, roughly 80% seen once. The V gene is TRBV4-3, the J gene TRBJ1-3; D is uncertain. The specimen sequenced was PBMCs. The clonotype comes from a man younger than 35 in good health and CMV-seronegative. The CDR3, as DNA: TGCGCCAGCAGCCAAGAGCCGAGGGAATACGGAAACACCATATATTTT. This translates into CASSQEPREYGNTIYF.